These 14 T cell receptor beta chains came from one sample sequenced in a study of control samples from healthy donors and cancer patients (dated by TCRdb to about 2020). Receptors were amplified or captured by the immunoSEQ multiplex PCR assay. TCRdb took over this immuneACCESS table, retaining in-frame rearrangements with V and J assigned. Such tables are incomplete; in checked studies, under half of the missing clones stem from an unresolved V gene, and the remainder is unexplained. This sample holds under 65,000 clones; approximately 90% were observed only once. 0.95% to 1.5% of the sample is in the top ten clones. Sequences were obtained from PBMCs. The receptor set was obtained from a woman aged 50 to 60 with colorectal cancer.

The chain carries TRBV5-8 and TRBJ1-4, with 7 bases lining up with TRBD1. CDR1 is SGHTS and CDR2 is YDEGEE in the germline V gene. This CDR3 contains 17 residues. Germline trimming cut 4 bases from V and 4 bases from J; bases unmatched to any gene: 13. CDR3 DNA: TGTGCCAGCAGCGGGCCTTGGTCCGGGACAGATAATGAAAAACTGTTTTTT. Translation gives CASSGPWSGTDNEKLFF.

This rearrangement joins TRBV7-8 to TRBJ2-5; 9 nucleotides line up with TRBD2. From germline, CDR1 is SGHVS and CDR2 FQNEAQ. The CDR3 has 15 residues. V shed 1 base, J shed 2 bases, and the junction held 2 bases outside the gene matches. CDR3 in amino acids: CASSLVAGVQETQYF. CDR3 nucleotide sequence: TGTGCCAGCAGCTTAGTAGCGGGGGTACAAGAGACCCAGTACTTC. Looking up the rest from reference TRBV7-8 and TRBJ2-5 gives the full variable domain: GAGVSQSPRYKVAKRGQDVALRCDPISGHVSLFWYQQALGQGPEFLTYFQNEAQLDKSGLPSDRFFAERPEGSVSTLKIQRTQQEDSAVYLCASSLVAGVQETQYFGPGTRLLVL.

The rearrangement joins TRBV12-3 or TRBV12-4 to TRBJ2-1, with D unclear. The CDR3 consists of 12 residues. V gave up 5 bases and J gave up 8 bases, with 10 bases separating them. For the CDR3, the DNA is TGTGCCAGCAGTCCTTCCCTCGATGAGCAGTTCTTC. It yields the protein CASSPSLDEQFF.

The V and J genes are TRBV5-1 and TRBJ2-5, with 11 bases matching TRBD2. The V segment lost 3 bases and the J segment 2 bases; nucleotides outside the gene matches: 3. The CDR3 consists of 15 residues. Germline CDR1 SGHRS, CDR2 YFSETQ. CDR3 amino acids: CASSSASGGQETQYF. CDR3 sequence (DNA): TGCGCCAGCAGCTCGGCTAGCGGGGGGCAAGAGACCCAGTACTTC.

CDR3 amino acids: CAIGETGVYEQYF. The CDR3 DNA reads as TGTGCCATCGGCGAGACAGGGGTCTACGAGCAGTACTTC. The chain combines TRBV10-3 with TRBJ2-7; 8 nucleotides align to TRBD1. J lost 3 bases, V lost 8 bases, and 6 bases had no gene match. Germline V gene lookup returns CDR1 ENHRY and CDR2 SYGVKD. This CDR3 comprises 13 residues.

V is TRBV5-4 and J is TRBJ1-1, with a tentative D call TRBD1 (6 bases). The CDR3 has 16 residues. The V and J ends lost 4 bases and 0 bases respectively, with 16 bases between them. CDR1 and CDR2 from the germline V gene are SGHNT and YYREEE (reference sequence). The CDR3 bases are TGTGCCAGCAGCCGCTCCAAGACAGGTTTGAACACTGAAGCTTTCTTT. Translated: CASSRSKTGLNTEAFF.

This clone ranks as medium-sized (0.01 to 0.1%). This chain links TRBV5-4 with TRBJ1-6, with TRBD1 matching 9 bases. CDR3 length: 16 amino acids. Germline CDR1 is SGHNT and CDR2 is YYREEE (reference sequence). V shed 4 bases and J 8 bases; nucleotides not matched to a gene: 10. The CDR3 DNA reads TGTGCCAGCAGCCGCTCGTCGGGACAGGGTTATTCACCCCTCCACTTT. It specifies CASSRSSGQGYSPLHF.

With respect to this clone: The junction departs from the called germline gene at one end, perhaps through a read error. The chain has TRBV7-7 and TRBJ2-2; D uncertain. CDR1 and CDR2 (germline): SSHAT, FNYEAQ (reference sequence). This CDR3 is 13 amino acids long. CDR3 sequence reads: CASSLRNTGELFF. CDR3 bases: TGTGCTAGCAGCTTAAGGAACACCGGGGAGCTGTTTTTT.

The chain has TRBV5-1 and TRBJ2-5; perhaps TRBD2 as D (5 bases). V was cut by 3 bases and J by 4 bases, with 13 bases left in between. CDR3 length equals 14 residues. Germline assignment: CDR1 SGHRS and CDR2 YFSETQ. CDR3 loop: CASSWELRGETQYF. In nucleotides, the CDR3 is TGCGCCAGCAGCTGGGAGCTACGAGGAGAGACCCAGTACTTC.

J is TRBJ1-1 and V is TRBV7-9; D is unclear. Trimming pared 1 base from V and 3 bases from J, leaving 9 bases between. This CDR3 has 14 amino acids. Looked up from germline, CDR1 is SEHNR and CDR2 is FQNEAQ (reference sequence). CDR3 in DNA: TGTGCCAGCAGCTTAGTTAGGGCGGACACTGAAGCTTTCTTT. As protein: CASSLVRADTEAFF.

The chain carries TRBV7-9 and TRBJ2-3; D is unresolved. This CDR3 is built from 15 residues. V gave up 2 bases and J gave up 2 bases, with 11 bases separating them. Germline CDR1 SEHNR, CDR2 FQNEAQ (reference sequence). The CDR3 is CASSLNLLPTDTQYF. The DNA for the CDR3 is TGTGCCAGCAGCTTAAACCTCCTCCCCACAGATACGCAGTATTTT.

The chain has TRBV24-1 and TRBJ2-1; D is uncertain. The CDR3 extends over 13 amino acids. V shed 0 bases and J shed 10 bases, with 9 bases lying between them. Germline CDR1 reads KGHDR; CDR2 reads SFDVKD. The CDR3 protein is CATSDLVSGEQFF. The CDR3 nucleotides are TGTGCCACCAGTGATTTGGTTTCCGGGGAGCAGTTCTTC.

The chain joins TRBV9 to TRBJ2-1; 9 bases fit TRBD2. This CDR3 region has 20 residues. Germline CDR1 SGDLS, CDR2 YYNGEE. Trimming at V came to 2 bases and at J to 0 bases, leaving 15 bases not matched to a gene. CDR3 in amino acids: CASSVRSHIAGDGSYNEQFF. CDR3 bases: TGTGCCAGCAGCGTCCGAAGTCATATAGCGGGAGACGGCTCCTACAATGAGCAGTTCTTC.

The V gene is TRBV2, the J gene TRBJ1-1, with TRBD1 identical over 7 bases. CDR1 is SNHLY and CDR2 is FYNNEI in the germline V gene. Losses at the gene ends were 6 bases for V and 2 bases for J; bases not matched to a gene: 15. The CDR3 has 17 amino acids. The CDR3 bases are TGTGCCAGCAGGAAAATACGGCAGGGGGAGACCAACACTGAAGCTTTCTTT. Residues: CASRKIRQGETNTEAFF.